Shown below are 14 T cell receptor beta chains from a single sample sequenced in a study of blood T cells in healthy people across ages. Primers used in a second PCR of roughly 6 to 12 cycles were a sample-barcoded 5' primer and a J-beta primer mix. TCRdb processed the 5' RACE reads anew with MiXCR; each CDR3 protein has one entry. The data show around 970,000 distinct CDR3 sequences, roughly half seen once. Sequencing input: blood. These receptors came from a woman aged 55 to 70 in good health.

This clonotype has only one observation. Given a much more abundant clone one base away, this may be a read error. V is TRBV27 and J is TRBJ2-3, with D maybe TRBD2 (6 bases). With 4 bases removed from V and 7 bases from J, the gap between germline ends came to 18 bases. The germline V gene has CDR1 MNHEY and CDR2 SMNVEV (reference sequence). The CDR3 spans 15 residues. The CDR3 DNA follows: TGTGCCAGCAGTTCCGGAACGGGCGGGGTAAATACGCAGTATTTT. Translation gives CASSSGTGGVNTQYF.

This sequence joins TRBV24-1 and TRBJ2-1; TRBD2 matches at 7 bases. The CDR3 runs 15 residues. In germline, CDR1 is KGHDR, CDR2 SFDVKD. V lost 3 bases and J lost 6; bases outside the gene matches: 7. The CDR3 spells CATSDPREASNEQFF. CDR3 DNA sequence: TGTGCCACCAGTGATCCCCGGGAGGCTAGCAATGAGCAGTTCTTC.

The CDR3 region is CSPSGHNEQFF. The CDR3 bases are TGCAGCCCTAGCGGACACAATGAGCAGTTCTTC. V and J are TRBV20-1 and TRBJ2-1; 7 bases fit TRBD2. This CDR3 comprises 11 residues. Germline loops: CDR1 DFQATT, CDR2 SNEGSKA (reference sequence).

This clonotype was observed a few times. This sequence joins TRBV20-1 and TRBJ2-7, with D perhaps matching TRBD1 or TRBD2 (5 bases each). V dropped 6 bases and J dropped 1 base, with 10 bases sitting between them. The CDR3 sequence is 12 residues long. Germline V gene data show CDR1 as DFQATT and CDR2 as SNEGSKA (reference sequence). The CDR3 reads CSALGPSYEQYF. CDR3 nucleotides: TGCAGTGCCCTGGGACCTTCCTACGAGCAGTACTTC.

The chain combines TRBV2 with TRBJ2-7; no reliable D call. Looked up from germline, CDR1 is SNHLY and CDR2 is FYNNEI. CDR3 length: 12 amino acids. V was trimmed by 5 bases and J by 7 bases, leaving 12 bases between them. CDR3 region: CASSQTSGEQYF. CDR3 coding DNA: TGTGCCAGCAGTCAAACGAGTGGTGAGCAGTACTTC.

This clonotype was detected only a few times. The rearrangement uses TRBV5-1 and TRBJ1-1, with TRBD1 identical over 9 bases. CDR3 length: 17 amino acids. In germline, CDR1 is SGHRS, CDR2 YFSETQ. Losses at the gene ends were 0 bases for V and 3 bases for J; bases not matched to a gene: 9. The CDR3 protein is CASSLGAGTGSDTEAFF. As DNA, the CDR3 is TGCGCCAGCAGCTTGGGGGCCGGGACAGGGAGCGACACTGAAGCTTTCTTT.

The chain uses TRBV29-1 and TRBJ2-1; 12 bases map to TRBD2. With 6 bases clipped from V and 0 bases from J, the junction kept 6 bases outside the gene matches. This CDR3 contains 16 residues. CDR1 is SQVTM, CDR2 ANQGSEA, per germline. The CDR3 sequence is CSVGRLAGASYNEQFF. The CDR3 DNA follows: TGCAGCGTCGGACGACTAGCGGGAGCCTCCTACAATGAGCAGTTCTTC.

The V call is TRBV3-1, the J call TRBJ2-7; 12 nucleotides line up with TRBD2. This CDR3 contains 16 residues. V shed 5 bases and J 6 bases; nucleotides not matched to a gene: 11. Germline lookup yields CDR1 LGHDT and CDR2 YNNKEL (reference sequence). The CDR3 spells CASSSFLAGGPFEQYF. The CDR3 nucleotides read TGTGCCAGCAGCTCCTTCCTAGCGGGAGGGCCGTTCGAGCAGTACTTC.

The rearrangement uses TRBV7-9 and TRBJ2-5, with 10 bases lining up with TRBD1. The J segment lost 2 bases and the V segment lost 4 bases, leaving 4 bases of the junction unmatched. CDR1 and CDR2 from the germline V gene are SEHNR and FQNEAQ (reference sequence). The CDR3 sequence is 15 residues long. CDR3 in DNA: TGTGCCAGCAGCTCCGGGACAGGGGAACAAGAGACCCAGTACTTC. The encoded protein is CASSSGTGEQETQYF.

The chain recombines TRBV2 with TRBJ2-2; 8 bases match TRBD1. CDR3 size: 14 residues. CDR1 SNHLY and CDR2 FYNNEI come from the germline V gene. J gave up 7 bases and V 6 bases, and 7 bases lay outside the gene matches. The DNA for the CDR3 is TGTGCCAGCAGGACGGACAGGGTGGGCGGGGAGCTGTTTTTT. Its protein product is CASRTDRVGGELFF.

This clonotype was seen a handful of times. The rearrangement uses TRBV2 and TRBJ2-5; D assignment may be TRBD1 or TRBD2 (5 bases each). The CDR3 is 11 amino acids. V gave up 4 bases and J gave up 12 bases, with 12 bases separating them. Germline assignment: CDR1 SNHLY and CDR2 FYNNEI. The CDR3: CASSAGFREYF. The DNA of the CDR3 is TGTGCCAGCAGTGCGGGGTTCAGGGAGTACTTC. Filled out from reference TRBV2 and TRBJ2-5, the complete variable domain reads EPEVTQTPSHQVTQMGQEVILRCVPISNHLYFYWYRQILGQKVEFLVSFYNNEISEKSEIFDDQFSVERPDGSNFTLKIRSTKLEDSAMYFCASSAGFREYFGPGTRLLVL.

This CDR3 is CSASHLQGVRSPLHF. CDR3 nucleotide sequence: TGCAGTGCTTCCCACCTACAGGGGGTAAGATCACCCCTCCACTTT. The chain couples TRBV20-1 to TRBJ1-6; 8 positions match TRBD1. Unmatched junction bases numbered 13, after V lost 5 bases and J lost 10 bases. This CDR3 contains 15 residues. Germline assignment: CDR1 DFQATT and CDR2 SNEGSKA (reference sequence).

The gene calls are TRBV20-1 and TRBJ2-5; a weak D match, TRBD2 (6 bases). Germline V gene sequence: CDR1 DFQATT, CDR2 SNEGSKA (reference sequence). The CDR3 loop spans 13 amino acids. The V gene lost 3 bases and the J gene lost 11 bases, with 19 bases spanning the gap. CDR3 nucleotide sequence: TGCAGTGCTAGCCGGGAGTGGGGCAATGAGCAGTACTTC. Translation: CSASREWGNEQYF.

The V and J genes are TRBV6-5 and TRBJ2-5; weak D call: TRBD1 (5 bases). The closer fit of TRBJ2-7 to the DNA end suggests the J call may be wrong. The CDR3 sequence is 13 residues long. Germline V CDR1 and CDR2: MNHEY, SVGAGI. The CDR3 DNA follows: TGTGCCACCCGTAGGGGAAAACGGGACGAGCAGTACTTC. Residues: CATRRGKRDEQYF.